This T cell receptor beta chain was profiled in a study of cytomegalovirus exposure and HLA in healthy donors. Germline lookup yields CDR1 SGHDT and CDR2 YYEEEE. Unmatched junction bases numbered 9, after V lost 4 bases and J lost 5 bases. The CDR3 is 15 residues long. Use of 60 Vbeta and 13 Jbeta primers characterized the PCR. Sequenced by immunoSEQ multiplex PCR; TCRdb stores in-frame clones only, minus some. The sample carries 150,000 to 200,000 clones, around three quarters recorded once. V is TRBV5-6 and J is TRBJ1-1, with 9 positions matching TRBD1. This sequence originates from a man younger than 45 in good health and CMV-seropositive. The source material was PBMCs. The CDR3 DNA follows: TGTGCCAGCAGCGCTCCTACAGGGGGCTGGACTGAAGCTTTCTTT. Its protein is CASSAPTGGWTEAFF.